Listed below are T cell receptor beta chains from one sample, sequenced in a study of blood T cell repertoires in COVID-19. This table comes from immunoSEQ multiplex PCR, and its TCRdb copy is limited to in-frame clones, with some not included. Of 150,000 to 180,000 clones in the sample, approximately 80% were seen once. The sequenced sample was peripheral blood. The receptors were gathered from an older woman with COVID-19, enrolled during active disease. Both conserved end residues are part of each CDR3. The D gene is left open where the match is weak. Size is stated for part of the rows, as once, few or many counts, or as a class when the clone is expanded.

TRBD1 | NA | TRBJ1-2 | TRBV5-1 | TGCGCCAGCAGCTTGGCCAGGACAGGGTTTGATGGCTACACCTTC | CASSLARTGFDGYTF
NA | few | TRBJ1-1 | TRBV6-2/TRBV6-3 | TGTGCCAGCAGTTACTCCAGAGCTCGGGGGGGCACTGAAGCTTTCTTT | CASSYSRARGGTEAFF
NA | NA | TRBJ1-2 | TRBV3-1/TRBV3-2 | TGTGCCAGCGGCCCGTCAGGGAATAACTATGGCTACACCTTC | CASGPSGNNYGYTF
NA | NA | TRBJ1-1 | TRBV19 | TGTGCCAGTAAGGAGGGGAGGAACACTGAAGCTTTCTTT | CASKEGRNTEAFF
NA | NA | TRBJ1-4 | TRBV6-6 | TGTGCCAGTAAGGGACAAAAGGCAACTAATGAAAAACTGTTTTTT | CASKGQKATNEKLFF
TRBD1 | NA | TRBJ1-4 | TRBV10-2 | TGCGCCAGCAGTTCAGGGGGCTTCGATGAAAAACTGTTTTTT | CASSSGGFDEKLFF
NA | few | TRBJ1-6 | TRBV21-1 | TGTGCCAGCAGCTCCTCGTCCGGGACAGGGGGTTCACCCCTCCACTTT | CASSSSSGTGGSPLHF
TRBD1 | NA | TRBJ1-3 | TRBV9 | TGTGCCAGCAGCCTCAACAGGGGGCTGGGAAACACCATATATTTT | CASSLNRGLGNTIYF
NA | NA | TRBJ2-1 | TRBV2 | TGTGCCAGCAGCTACCAAAGCTCCTACAATGAGCAGTTCTTC | CASSYQSSYNEQFF
TRBD1 | NA | TRBJ2-4 | TRBV2 | TGTGCCAGCTATACCGGGACAGAGAAAAACATTCAGTACTTC | CASYTGTEKNIQYF
NA | NA | TRBJ1-2 | TRBV10-3 | TGTGCCATCAGTACTAGTCAGGACTATGGCTACACCTTC | CAISTSQDYGYTF
NA | NA | TRBJ2-2 | TRBV7-8 | TGTGCCAGCAGCTTAGCTCACTCCAGGGTTTACACCGGGGAGCTGTTTTTT | CASSLAHSRVYTGELFF
NA | NA | TRBJ2-1 | TRBV5-1 | TGCGCCAGCAGCTTGGTGGCGGCCCACAATGAGCAGTTCTTC | CASSLVAAHNEQFF
TRBD1 | NA | TRBJ1-6 | TRBV27 | TGTGCCAGCAGTTGGACAGGGATTGCTGATTCACCCCTCCACTTT | CASSWTGIADSPLHF
NA | NA | TRBJ1-2 | TRBV19 | TGTGCCAGTAGTGTACGCGGGGAGGCCGCTGAGTATGGCTACACCTTC | CASSVRGEAAEYGYTF
TRBD2 | NA | TRBJ2-1 | TRBV6-5 | TGTGCCACCGAGACTAGCGGGGGGGCCGATGAGTTCTTC | CATETSGGADEFF
NA | NA | TRBJ1-5 | TRBV2 | TGTGCCAGCAGTGAAGACAGGGTACTCAATCAGCCCCAGCATTTT | CASSEDRVLNQPQHF
TRBD2 | NA | TRBJ2-1 | TRBV5-1 | TGCGCCAGCAGCCCTACTAGCGGGAGTGGGAATGAGCAGTTCTTC | CASSPTSGSGNEQFF
TRBD2 | NA | TRBJ2-1 | TRBV19 | TGTGCCAGTAGTCCCAGAGGGACTAGCGGGAGATACAATGAGCAGTTCTTC | CASSPRGTSGRYNEQFF
NA | few | TRBJ1-1 | TRBV7-9 | TGTGCCAGCAGCCCCCAGGGATCAGGTGAAGCTTTCTTT | CASSPQGSGEAFF
NA | NA | TRBJ1-1 | TRBV5-1 | TGCGCCAGCAGCTTGCACGGTTATGGCACTGAAGCTTTCTTT | CASSLHGYGTEAFF
NA | NA | TRBJ1-4 | TRBV2 | TGTGCCAGCAGTGAATGGGGGGTCGGTGAAAAACTGTTTTTT | CASSEWGVGEKLFF
TRBD1 | NA | TRBJ1-2 | TRBV3-1/TRBV3-2 | TGTGCCAGCAGCCCCTGGACAGGGGGTGCCTATGGCTACACCTTC | CASSPWTGGAYGYTF
NA | NA | TRBJ1-4 | TRBV27 | TGTGCCAGCAGTCTTGACAGGTCGGACGAAAAACTGTTTTTT | CASSLDRSDEKLFF
TRBD1 | NA | TRBJ1-6 | TRBV6-5 | TGTGCCAGCAGCTTAGCAGGGACAGGGGATTCACCCCTCCACTTT | CASSLAGTGDSPLHF
TRBD1 | NA | TRBJ1-1 | TRBV7-3 | TGTGCCAGCAGCCAAGGACAGGGTTTCTCTACGGCTTTCTTT | CASSQGQGFSTAFF
NA | NA | TRBJ2-7 | TRBV29-1 | TGCAGCGTTGACGGAGGGGGCAGCCACGAGCAGTACTTC | CSVDGGGSHEQYF
NA | NA | TRBJ2-7 | TRBV15 | TGTGCCACCAGCAGAGATTTAGGGGAATGGGGCTACGAGCAGTACTTC | CATSRDLGEWGYEQYF
NA | NA | TRBJ1-3 | TRBV18 | TGTGCCAGCTCACCACTAGAGAGCTCTGGAAACACCATATATTTT | CASSPLESSGNTIYF
NA | NA | TRBJ2-3 | TRBV15 | TGTGCCACCAGCAGAGATCCGTGGGCAGCCACAGATACGCAGTATTTT | CATSRDPWAATDTQYF
NA | NA | TRBJ2-5 | TRBV3-1/TRBV3-2 | TGTGCCAGCAGCCTGCAGGGGTTAAAGACCCAGTACTTC | CASSLQGLKTQYF
NA | once | TRBJ2-7 | TRBV5-4 | TGTGCCAGCAGCCTCGGGCTACAGAATAAGGGGTACGAGCAGTACTTC | CASSLGLQNKGYEQYF